Below, 6 T cell receptor beta chains from the same sample are listed, as sequenced in a study of early T cells in non-severe SARS-CoV-2 infection. TCRdb fed the 5' RACE reads into MiXCR, producing one record per CDR3 protein. The sample carries 75,000 to 80,000 distinct CDR3 sequences, about 14% recorded once. What was sequenced was whole blood. The receptors come from an adult who was a healthcare worker with PCR-confirmed SARS-CoV-2 infection or an uninfected control (not recorded which).

This clonotype was seen at least ten times. This rearrangement joins TRBV5-4 to TRBJ2-7, with a possible D match to TRBD2 (6 bases). CDR1 SGHNT and CDR2 YYREEE come from the germline V gene (reference sequence). V was clipped by 4 bases and J by 3 bases, with 17 bases between them. The CDR3 has 15 amino acids. The chain's CDR3 is CASSASGTPDYEQYF. Written as DNA, the CDR3 is TGTGCCAGCAGCGCTTCCGGGACTCCGGACTACGAGCAGTACTTC. The entire variable domain, with the rest obtained from reference TRBV5-4 and TRBJ2-7, is as follows: ETGVTQSPTHLIKTRGQQVTLRCSSQSGHNTVSWYQQALGQGPQFIFQYYREEENGRGNFPPRFSGLQFPNYSSELNVNALELDDSALYLCASSASGTPDYEQYFGPGTRLTVT.

This clonotype has at least ten counts. This chain joins TRBV6-1 and TRBJ2-1; D remains unclear. This CDR3 region has 14 residues. V was clipped by 2 bases and J by 10 bases, with 15 bases between them. Per germline, CDR1 MNHNS and CDR2 SASEGT. CDR3 DNA sequence: TGTGCCAGCAGTGAATTCAGGATCGAGCGCGAGCAGTTCTTC. The encoded protein is CASSEFRIEREQFF.

This chain links TRBV9 with TRBJ1-1, with D possibly TRBD1 on 5 matching bases. The CDR3 spans 13 residues. The ends were cut back, 3 bases at V and 2 bases at J, with 8 bases in the middle. The germline V gene has CDR1 SGDLS and CDR2 YYNGEE. In nucleotides, the CDR3 is TGTGCCAGCAGCGGGACACTTAACACTGAAGCTTTCTTT. Residues: CASSGTLNTEAFF. Full variable domain (rest looked up from reference TRBV9 and TRBJ1-1): DSGVTQTPKHLITATGQRVTLRCSPRSGDLSVYWYQQSLDQGLQFLIQYYNGEERAKGNILERFSAQQFPDLHSELNLSSLELGDSALYFCASSGTLNTEAFFGQGTRLTVV.

This chain uses TRBV29-1 with TRBJ2-3; 11 bases align to TRBD2. Germline CDR1 SQVTM, CDR2 ANQGSEA. The V segment lost 6 bases and the J segment 4 bases; nucleotides outside the gene matches: 9. There are 15 residues in the CDR3. This CDR3 is CSVAGTSGGADTQYF. The CDR3 coding sequence is TGCAGCGTGGCCGGGACTAGCGGAGGGGCAGATACGCAGTATTTT.

The chain employs TRBV10-3 and TRBJ1-6; TRBD1 might be the D (5 bases). V lost 2 bases and J 7 bases, leaving 9 bases between the germline ends. CDR1 is ENHRY and CDR2 is SYGVKD in the germline V gene. The CDR3 length is 14 residues. The CDR3 sequence is CAISEETGNSPLHF. The CDR3 DNA reads as TGTGCCATCAGTGAGGAAACAGGAAATTCACCCCTCCACTTT.

This clonotype came up a few times. V is TRBV19 and J is TRBJ1-6; D unresolved. Trimming pared 3 bases from V and 4 bases from J, leaving 13 bases between. This CDR3 has 16 amino acids. Germline V CDR1 and CDR2: LNHDA, SQIVND (reference sequence). The chain's CDR3 is CASSISRQEYNSPLHF. The DNA of the CDR3 is TGTGCCAGTAGTATTTCTCGGCAGGAATATAATTCACCCCTCCACTTT.